This T cell receptor (beta chain) was sequenced in a study of blood T cell repertoires in COVID-19. Only in-frame clones appear in the TCRdb table, and some are missing; sequencing was by immunoSEQ multiplex PCR. The data show roughly 68,000 clones, 85% to 90% seen once. Germline assignment: CDR1 MNHEY and CDR2 SMNVEV (reference sequence). Trimming took 7 bases from V and 7 from J; bases not matched to a gene: 12. This CDR3 has 15 amino acids. Material for sequencing was peripheral blood. This chain uses TRBV27 with TRBJ2-1; TRBD2 matches at 8 bases. This clonotype was obtained from an elderly woman with active COVID-19. The DNA for the CDR3 is TGTGCCAGCAATGGGATCCACGGGAGGGGGAATGAGCAGTTCTTC. It specifies CASNGIHGRGNEQFF.